One and the same sample provided the 20 T cell receptor beta chains below, sequenced in a study of T cell changes during pregnancy in multiple sclerosis. Some clones are missing from TCRdb's copy, which holds only in-frame ones; the method was immunoSEQ multiplex PCR. The sample lists about 75,000 clones, approximately 95% occurring once. The sequenced sample was CD4+ T cells from peripheral blood mononuclear cells, obtained after pregnancy. The receptors stem from a female donor with multiple sclerosis, enrolled in a pregnancy study.

This clone was seen a single time. The chain carries TRBV7-8 and TRBJ2-2, with TRBD1 matching 8 bases. This CDR3 comprises 15 residues. From germline, CDR1 is SGHVS and CDR2 FQNEAQ. Trimming took 6 bases from V and 8 from J; bases not matched to a gene: 11. The CDR3: CASRVGQEKRGELFF. The DNA for the CDR3 is TGTGCCAGCAGGGTGGGACAGGAAAAGAGGGGGGAGCTGTTTTTT.

The V call is TRBV5-4, the J call TRBJ2-5; D not certain. V dropped 0 bases and J dropped 1 base, with 7 bases sitting between them. The germline V gene encodes CDR1 SGHNT and CDR2 YYREEE (reference sequence). CDR3 length: 14 residues. CDR3 coding DNA: TGTGCCAGCAGCTTGGTGGGCAGCCAAGAGACCCAGTACTTC. Protein sequence: CASSLVGSQETQYF.

This chain joins TRBV19 and TRBJ1-1; 9 positions match TRBD1. Germline assignment: CDR1 LNHDA and CDR2 SQIVND (reference sequence). The CDR3 spans 16 residues. Trimming cost V 7 bases and J 3 bases; bases outside gene matches: 12. For the CDR3, the DNA is TGTGCCAGTAAGGTAGGGACAGGGAATGGGCACACTGAAGCTTTCTTT. Its translation: CASKVGTGNGHTEAFF.

The chain joins TRBV19 to TRBJ2-3, with 7 bases lining up with TRBD2. Per the germline V gene, CDR1 is LNHDA and CDR2 is SQIVND (reference sequence). The length of the CDR3 is 15 residues. V trimming: 5 bases; J trimming: 0 bases; junction bases outside the gene matches: 5. CDR3 in DNA: TGTGCCAGTAGTCTTCTAGCGGCTAGCACAGATACGCAGTATTTT. Protein product: CASSLLAASTDTQYF.

The rearrangement links TRBV11-3 to TRBJ2-3; TRBD1 matches at 9 bases. Trimming removed 5 bases from V and 5 bases from J; junction bases left unmatched: 11. CDR3 length: 16 amino acids. Germline-derived CDR1 and CDR2 are SGHNT and YENEEA. The CDR3 protein is CASSLTGTGLRDTQYF. CDR3 nucleotide sequence: TGTGCCAGCAGCCTAACCGGGACAGGGCTGAGAGATACGCAGTATTTT.

CDR3 region: CASSEAGTSTDTQYF. The CDR3 DNA sequence: TGTGCCAGCAGTGAGGCGGGGACTAGCACAGATACGCAGTATTTT. The chain combines TRBV2 with TRBJ2-3; the D gene is possibly TRBD2 (6 bases). The germline V gene has CDR1 SNHLY and CDR2 FYNNEI. Trimming took 3 bases from V and 0 from J, leaving 10 bases between them. The CDR3 is 15 amino acids.

V is TRBV7-6 and J is TRBJ2-5; D gene ambiguous. V was pared by 5 bases and J by 0 bases, with 4 bases between. The CDR3 covers 12 residues. CDR1 and CDR2 (germline): SGHVS, FNYEAQ. DNA of the CDR3: TGTGCCAGCAGCCCCTACCAAGAGACCCAGTACTTC. It translates to CASSPYQETQYF. Looking up the rest from reference TRBV7-6 and TRBJ2-5 gives the full variable domain: GAGVSQSPRYKVTKRGQDVALRCDPISGHVSLYWYRQALGQGPEFLTYFNYEAQQDKSGLPNDRFSAERPEGSISTLTIQRTEQRDSAMYRCASSPYQETQYFGPGTRLLVL.

This clone was counted between two and nine times. The V gene is TRBV5-1, the J gene TRBJ2-7, with 7 nucleotides matching TRBD2. Germline loops: CDR1 SGHRS, CDR2 YFSETQ. The ends lost 0 bases at V and 2 bases at J; junction bases unmatched: 11. The length of the CDR3 is 17 residues. The CDR3 DNA reads as TGCGCCAGCAGCTTGGCTAGACTAGCTGAACGCCCCTACGAGCAGTACTTC. This codes for CASSLARLAERPYEQYF.

The chain has TRBV2 and TRBJ2-3, with 14 bases fitting TRBD2. The germline V gene has CDR1 SNHLY and CDR2 FYNNEI. V trimming: 6 bases; J trimming: 7 bases; junction bases outside the gene matches: 9. CDR3 length: 16 amino acids. CDR3 nucleotide sequence: TGTGCCAGCAGCGCCCTGGGACTAGCGGGAGAAAATACGCAGTATTTT. Translation gives CASSALGLAGENTQYF.

This chain connects TRBV7-9 to TRBJ2-5; D is undetermined. Germline V lookup: CDR1 SEHNR, CDR2 FQNEAQ (reference sequence). V lost 1 base to trimming and J lost 5 bases, with 11 bases between them. CDR3 length: 14 amino acids. The CDR3 nucleotides are TGTGCCAGCAGCTTAGGTCCCATCGGGGAGACCCAGTACTTC. It encodes CASSLGPIGETQYF.

The genes are TRBV4-1 and TRBJ2-7, with 9 bases identical to TRBD2. The CDR3 runs to 15 residues. The junction had 6 bases not matched to a gene; V was cut back by 3 bases and J by 3 bases. The germline CDR1 and CDR2 sequences are MGHRA and YSYEKL. The CDR3 sequence: CASSHLTSGNYEQYF. CDR3 in DNA: TGCGCCAGCAGCCATCTGACTAGCGGAAACTACGAGCAGTACTTC.

As DNA, the CDR3 is TGTGCCAGCATCACGTCTAGCGGAGGTGCCAATGAGCAGTTCTTC. Its protein is CASITSSGGANEQFF. This chain joins TRBV28 and TRBJ2-1; 7 positions agree with TRBD2. CDR1 and CDR2 from the germline V gene are MDHEN and SYDVKM. V was pared by 7 bases and J by 6 bases, with 12 bases of the junction left unmatched. This CDR3 has 15 residues. Complete variable domain (other parts from reference TRBV28 and TRBJ2-1): DVKVTQSSRYLVKRTGEKVFLECVQDMDHENMFWYRQDPGLGLRLIYFSYDVKMKEKGDIPEGYSVSREKKERFSLILESASTNQTSMYLCASITSSGGANEQFFGPGTRLTVL.

The chain uses TRBV19 and TRBJ1-5; D remains unclear. CDR1 and CDR2 (germline): LNHDA, SQIVND (reference sequence). The CDR3 has 14 residues. Trimming removed 2 bases at V and 1 base at J, with 6 bases between. CDR3 bases: TGTGCCAGTAGTATACCGAGGAGCAATCAGCCCCAGCATTTT. It codes for CASSIPRSNQPQHF.

V and J are TRBV19 and TRBJ2-3, with a weak D call TRBD1 (6 bases). V was clipped by 1 base and J by 2 bases, with 13 bases between them. The CDR3 is made up of 16 amino acids. Germline lookup yields CDR1 LNHDA and CDR2 SQIVND (reference sequence). The CDR3: CASSIVGTPTTDTQYF. The CDR3 DNA follows: TGTGCCAGTAGTATAGTGGGGACACCCACCACAGATACGCAGTATTTT. Based on the CDR3 plus reference TRBV19 and TRBJ2-3, the full variable domain is DGGITQSPKYLFRKEGQNVTLSCEQNLNHDAMYWYRQDPGQGLRLIYYSQIVNDFQKGDIAEGYSVSREKKESFPLTVTSAQKNPTAFYLCASSIVGTPTTDTQYFGPGTRLTVL.

The rearrangement uses TRBV5-1 and TRBJ2-1; 10 bases are a match to TRBD2. The trim removed 4 bases at V and 3 bases at J, leaving 7 bases unmatched. The CDR3 totals 16 residues. CDR1 is SGHRS, CDR2 YFSETQ, per germline. CDR3 coding DNA: TGCGCCAGCAGCCAAACCGCTAGCGGGAGCTACAATGAGCAGTTCTTC. The encoded protein is CASSQTASGSYNEQFF. The variable domain in full, completed from reference TRBV5-1 and TRBJ2-1, reads KAGVTQTPRYLIKTRGQQVTLSCSPISGHRSVSWYQQTPGQGLQFLFEYFSETQRNKGNFPGRFSGRQFSNSRSEMNVSTLELGDSALYLCASSQTASGSYNEQFFGPGTRLTVL.

The chain links TRBV6-1 to TRBJ1-3; no reliable D call. V was shortened by 2 bases and J by 4 bases, with 9 bases between the two germline ends. Per germline, CDR1 MNHNS and CDR2 SASEGT. This CDR3 has 14 amino acids. The CDR3 nucleotides are TGTGCCAGCAGTGAAAGGCGGTACGGAAACACCATATATTTT. Translation gives CASSERRYGNTIYF.

This chain uses TRBV14 with TRBJ1-2; no reliable D call. Per germline, CDR1 SGHDN and CDR2 FVKESK. The CDR3 sequence is 13 residues long. Deletions cut 0 bases from V and 5 bases from J, with 7 bases between. The CDR3 sequence is CASSQDLYYGYTF. DNA of the CDR3: TGTGCCAGCAGCCAAGATCTATATTATGGCTACACCTTC.

For this clone: Other DNA sequences from this sample encode an identical CDR3 as well. CDR3 region: CASSLRGRAFF. CDR3 DNA sequence: TGTGCCAGCAGCTTAAGAGGGAGAGCTTTCTTT. The V gene is TRBV7-2, the J gene TRBJ1-1; D is undetermined. Trimming left V 2 bases short and J 10 bases short, with 8 bases between. From germline, CDR1 is SGHTA and CDR2 FQGNSA. The CDR3 is 11 residues long.

The CDR3 region is CASSISAGGDYEQYF. The DNA of the CDR3 is TGTGCCAGTAGTATATCAGCGGGAGGGGACTACGAGCAGTACTTC. The chain links TRBV19 to TRBJ2-7, with 10 bases that match TRBD2. There are 15 residues in the CDR3. The germline gives CDR1 LNHDA, CDR2 SQIVND (reference sequence). V gave up 2 bases and J gave up 3 bases; unmatched junction bases: 4.

The chain recombines TRBV19 with TRBJ1-1; D might be TRBD1 (6 bases). The CDR3 runs 16 residues. Trimming took off 5 bases at V and 4 bases at J, with 20 bases between the two ends. CDR1 is LNHDA, CDR2 SQIVND, per germline (reference sequence). This chain's CDR3 is CASSPPRDMFGTEAFF. Here the CDR3 DNA reads TGTGCCAGTAGTCCTCCCCGGGACATGTTTGGCACTGAAGCTTTCTTT.